This paragraph covers one TCR beta chain sequence. Its target is not known. The record originates from a study of STAT5B mutations in CD4+ large granular lymphocyte leukemia. The repertoire was sequenced with immunoSEQ multiplex PCR; TCRdb's copy has only in-frame clones and lacks some. The sample carries approximately 4,100 clones, approximately 73% recorded once. This CDR3 contains 15 residues. From germline, CDR1 is SGDLS and CDR2 YYNGEE. With V trimmed by 2 bases and J by 5 bases, 7 bases remained unmatched. Study outcomes and limitations: Top patient clones used TRBV06 genes more often: 8/27 versus 2/35 in controls.

The chain combines TRBV9 with TRBJ2-7; 10 bases are shared with TRBD1. Sequencing used PBMCs. The clonotype originates from a man between 70 and 80 years old with CD4+ T-cell large granular lymphocyte leukemia. The CDR3 DNA reads as TGTGCCAGCAGCGTCGGGACAGGGGTTAGGCACGAGCAGTACTTC. Residues: CASSVGTGVRHEQYF.